This T cell receptor beta chain was identified in a study of blood T cell repertoires in COVID-19. Study background: Both acute and convalescent COVID-19 samples were obtained from the United States, Italy and Spain. PBMCs, B-cell-depleted T cells, or T cells provided the cDNA or gDNA that made up the material.

Methods used by the authors: Amplification of reference gene primers was used by the study to estimate nucleated cell counts. Measured with immunoSEQ multiplex PCR; TCRdb has only the in-frame clones, and not every one. The V and J calls and clone size come from that table; D and trimming were worked out from the DNA. This table has approximately 120,000 clones, approximately 86% appearing once. The CDR3 is 16 residues long. Germline CDR1 and CDR2: SGHRS and YFSETQ. The V gene end was trimmed by 2 bases and the J gene end by 3 bases; junction bases not matched to a gene: 6. This rearrangement joins TRBV5-1 to TRBJ2-3, with 10 bases lining up with TRBD1. This TCR came from a woman aged 45-59 years who had recovered from COVID-19. Material for sequencing was peripheral blood. This CDR3 reads CASSFYGTGETDTQYF. The CDR3 DNA follows: TGCGCCAGCAGCTTTTACGGGACAGGGGAAACAGATACGCAGTATTTT.